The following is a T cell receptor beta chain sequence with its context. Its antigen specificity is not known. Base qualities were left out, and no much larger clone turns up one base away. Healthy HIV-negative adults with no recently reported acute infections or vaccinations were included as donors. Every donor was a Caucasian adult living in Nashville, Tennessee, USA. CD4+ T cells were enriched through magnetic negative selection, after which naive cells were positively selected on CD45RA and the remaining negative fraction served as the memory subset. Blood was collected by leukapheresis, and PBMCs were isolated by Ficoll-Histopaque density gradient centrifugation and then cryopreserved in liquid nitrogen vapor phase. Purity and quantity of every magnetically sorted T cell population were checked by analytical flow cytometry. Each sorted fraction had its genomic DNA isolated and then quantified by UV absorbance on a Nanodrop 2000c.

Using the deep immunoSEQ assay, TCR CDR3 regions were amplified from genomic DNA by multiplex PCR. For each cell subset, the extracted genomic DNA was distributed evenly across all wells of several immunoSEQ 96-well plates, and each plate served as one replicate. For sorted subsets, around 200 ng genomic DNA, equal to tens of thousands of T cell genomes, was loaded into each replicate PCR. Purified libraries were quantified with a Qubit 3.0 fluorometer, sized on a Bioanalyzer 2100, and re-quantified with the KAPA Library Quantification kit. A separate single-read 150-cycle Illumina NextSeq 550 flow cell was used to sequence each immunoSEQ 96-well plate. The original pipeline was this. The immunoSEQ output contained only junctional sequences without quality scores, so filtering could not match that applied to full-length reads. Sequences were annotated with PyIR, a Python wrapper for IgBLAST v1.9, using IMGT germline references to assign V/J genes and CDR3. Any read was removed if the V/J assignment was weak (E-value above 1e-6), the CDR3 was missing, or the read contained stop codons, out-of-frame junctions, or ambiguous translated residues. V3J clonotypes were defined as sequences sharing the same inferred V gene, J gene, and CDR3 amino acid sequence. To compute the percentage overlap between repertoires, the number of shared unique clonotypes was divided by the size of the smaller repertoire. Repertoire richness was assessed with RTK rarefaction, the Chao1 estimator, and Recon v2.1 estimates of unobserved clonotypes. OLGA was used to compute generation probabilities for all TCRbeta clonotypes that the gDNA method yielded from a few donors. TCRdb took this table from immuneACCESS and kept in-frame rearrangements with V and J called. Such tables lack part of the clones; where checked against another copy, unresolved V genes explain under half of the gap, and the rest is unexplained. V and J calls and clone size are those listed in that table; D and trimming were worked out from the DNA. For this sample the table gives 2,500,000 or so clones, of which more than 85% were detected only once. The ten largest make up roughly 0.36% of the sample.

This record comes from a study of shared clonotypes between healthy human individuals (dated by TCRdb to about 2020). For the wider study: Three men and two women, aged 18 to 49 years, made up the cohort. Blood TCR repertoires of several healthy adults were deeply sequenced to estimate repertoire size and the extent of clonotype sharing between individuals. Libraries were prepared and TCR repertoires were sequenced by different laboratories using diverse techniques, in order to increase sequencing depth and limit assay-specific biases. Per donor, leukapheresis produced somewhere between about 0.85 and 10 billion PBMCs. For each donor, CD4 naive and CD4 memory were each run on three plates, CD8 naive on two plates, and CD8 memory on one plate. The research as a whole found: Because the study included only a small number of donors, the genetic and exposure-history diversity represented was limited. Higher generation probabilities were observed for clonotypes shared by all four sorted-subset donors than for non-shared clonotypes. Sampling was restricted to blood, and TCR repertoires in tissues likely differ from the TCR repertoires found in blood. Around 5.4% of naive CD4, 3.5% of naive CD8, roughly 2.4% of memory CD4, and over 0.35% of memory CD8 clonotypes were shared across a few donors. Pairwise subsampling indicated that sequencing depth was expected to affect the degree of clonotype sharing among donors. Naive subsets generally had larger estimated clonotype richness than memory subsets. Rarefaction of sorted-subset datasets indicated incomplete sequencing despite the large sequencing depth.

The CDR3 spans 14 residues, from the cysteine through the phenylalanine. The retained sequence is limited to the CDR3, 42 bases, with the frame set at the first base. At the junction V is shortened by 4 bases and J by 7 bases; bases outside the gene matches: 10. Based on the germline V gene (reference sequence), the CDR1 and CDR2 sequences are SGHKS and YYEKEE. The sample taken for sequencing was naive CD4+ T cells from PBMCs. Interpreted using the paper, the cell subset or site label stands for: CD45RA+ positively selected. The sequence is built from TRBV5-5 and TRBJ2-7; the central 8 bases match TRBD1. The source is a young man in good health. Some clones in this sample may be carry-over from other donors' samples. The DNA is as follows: TGTGCCAGCAGCGGGATGACAGGGGCTTGGGAGCAGTACTTC. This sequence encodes CASSGMTGAWEQYF.